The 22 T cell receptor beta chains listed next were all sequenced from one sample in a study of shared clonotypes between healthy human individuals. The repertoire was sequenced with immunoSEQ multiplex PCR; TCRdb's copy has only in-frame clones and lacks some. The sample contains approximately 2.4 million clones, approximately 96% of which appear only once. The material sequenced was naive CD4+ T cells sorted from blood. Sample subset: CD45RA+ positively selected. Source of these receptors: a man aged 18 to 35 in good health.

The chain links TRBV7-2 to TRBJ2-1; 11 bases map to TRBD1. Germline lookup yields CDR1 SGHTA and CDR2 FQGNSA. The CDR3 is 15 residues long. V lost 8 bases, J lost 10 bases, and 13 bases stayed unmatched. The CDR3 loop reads CASSSGQGAPREQFF. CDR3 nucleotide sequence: TGTGCCAGCTCCTCCGGACAGGGGGCCCCCAGGGAGCAGTTCTTC.

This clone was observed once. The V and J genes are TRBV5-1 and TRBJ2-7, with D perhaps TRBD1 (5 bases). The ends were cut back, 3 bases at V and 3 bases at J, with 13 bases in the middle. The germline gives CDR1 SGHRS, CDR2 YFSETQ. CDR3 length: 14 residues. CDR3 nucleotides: TGCGCCAGCAGCTCCATGACAGACCTCTACGAGCAGTACTTC. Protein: CASSSMTDLYEQYF.

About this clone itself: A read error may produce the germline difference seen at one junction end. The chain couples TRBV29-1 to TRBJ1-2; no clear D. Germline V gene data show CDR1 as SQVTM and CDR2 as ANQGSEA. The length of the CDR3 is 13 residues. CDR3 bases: TGCAGCGTGGAAGTCGCCGGGTTTCGGGGCTACACCTTC. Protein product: CSVEVAGFRGYTF.

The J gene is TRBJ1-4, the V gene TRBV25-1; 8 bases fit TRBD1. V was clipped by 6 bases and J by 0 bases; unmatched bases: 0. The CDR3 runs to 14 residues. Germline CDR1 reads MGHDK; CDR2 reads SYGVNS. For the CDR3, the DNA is TGTGCCAGCAGGACAGGGGCAACTAATGAAAAACTGTTTTTT. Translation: CASRTGATNEKLFF.

The chain's CDR3 is CASSEARQNTGELFF. The CDR3 DNA follows: TGTGCCAGCAGTGAAGCGCGGCAGAACACCGGGGAGCTGTTTTTT. The chain couples TRBV2 to TRBJ2-2; D is undetermined. V was cut by 0 bases and J by 1 base, with 6 bases left in between. The CDR3 length is 15 residues. Per the germline V gene, CDR1 is SNHLY and CDR2 is FYNNEI.

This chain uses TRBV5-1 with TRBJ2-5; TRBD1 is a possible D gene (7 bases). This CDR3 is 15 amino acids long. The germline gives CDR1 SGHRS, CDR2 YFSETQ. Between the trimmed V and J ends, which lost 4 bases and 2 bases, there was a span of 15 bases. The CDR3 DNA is TGCGCCAGCAGCAGAGGCGGGACAGCTCAAGAGACCCAGTACTTC. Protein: CASSRGGTAQETQYF.

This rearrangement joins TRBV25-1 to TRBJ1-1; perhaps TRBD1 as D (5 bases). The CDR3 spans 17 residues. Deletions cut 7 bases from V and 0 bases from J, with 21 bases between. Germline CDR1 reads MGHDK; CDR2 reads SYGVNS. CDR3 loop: CASTARHGGGMNTEAFF. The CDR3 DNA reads TGTGCCAGCACCGCCCGGCATGGGGGGGGGATGAACACTGAAGCTTTCTTT.

As DNA, the CDR3 is TGTGCCAGAAGCGTCCGACAGGTAAGGGAGCAGTTCTTC. This translates into CARSVRQVREQFF. The chain combines TRBV5-3 with TRBJ2-1; perhaps TRBD1 as D (6 bases). TRBV5-3 is an ORF, with its function uncertain. V lost 4 bases, J lost 10 bases, and 15 bases lay in between. The CDR3 extends over 13 amino acids.

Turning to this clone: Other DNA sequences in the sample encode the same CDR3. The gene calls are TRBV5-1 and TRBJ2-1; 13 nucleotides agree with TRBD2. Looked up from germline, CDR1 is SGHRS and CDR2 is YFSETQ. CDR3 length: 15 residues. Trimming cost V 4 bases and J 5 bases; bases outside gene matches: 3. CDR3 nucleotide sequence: TGCGCCAGCAGCCTCGGACTAGCGGGAGACAATGAGCAGTTCTTC. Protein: CASSLGLAGDNEQFF. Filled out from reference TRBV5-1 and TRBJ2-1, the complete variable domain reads KAGVTQTPRYLIKTRGQQVTLSCSPISGHRSVSWYQQTPGQGLQFLFEYFSETQRNKGNFPGRFSGRQFSNSRSEMNVSTLELGDSALYLCASSLGLAGDNEQFFGPGTRLTVL.

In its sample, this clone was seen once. CDR3 region: CASTRFGASSTDTQYF. CDR3 DNA sequence: TGTGCCAGCACCCGGTTTGGGGCTTCGAGCACAGATACGCAGTATTTT. The rearrangement uses TRBV27 and TRBJ2-3; maybe TRBD1 (5 bases). This CDR3 is built from 16 residues. V was pared by 7 bases and J by 0 bases, with 17 bases between. Germline V gene lookup returns CDR1 MNHEY and CDR2 SMNVEV (reference sequence).

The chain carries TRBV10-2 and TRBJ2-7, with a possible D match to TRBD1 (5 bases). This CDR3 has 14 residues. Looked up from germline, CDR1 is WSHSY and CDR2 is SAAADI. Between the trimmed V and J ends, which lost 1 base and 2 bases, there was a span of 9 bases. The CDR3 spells CASSEWGRTYEQYF. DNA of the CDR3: TGCGCCAGCAGTGAGTGGGGCCGGACCTACGAGCAGTACTTC.

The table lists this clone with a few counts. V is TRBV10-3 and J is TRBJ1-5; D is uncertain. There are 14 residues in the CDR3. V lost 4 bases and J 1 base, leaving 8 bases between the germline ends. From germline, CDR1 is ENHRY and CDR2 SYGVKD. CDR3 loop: CAISGGKSNQPQHF. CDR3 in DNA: TGTGCCATCAGTGGGGGTAAGAGCAATCAGCCCCAGCATTTT.

The CDR3 DNA reads as TGTGCCAGCAGTTTATCTGCCCTAGCGGGAGGCTACGAGCAGTACTTC. It encodes CASSLSALAGGYEQYF. This chain links TRBV27 with TRBJ2-7, with 11 positions matching TRBD2. Looked up from germline, CDR1 is MNHEY and CDR2 is SMNVEV (reference sequence). Trimming took 0 bases from V and 3 from J; bases not matched to a gene: 4. The length of the CDR3 is 16 residues.

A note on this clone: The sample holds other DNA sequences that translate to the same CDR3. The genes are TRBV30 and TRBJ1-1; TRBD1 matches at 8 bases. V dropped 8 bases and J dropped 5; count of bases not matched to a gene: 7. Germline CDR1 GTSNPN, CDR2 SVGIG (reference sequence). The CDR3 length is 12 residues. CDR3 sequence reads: CARDRGGTEAFF. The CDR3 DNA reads TGTGCCCGCGACAGGGGTGGAACTGAAGCTTTCTTT.

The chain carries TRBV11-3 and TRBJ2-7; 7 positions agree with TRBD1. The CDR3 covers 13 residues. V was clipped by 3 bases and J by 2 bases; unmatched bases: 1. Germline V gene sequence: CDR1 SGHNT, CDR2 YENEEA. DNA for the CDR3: TGTGCCAGCAGCTTCGGGACAGCCTACGAGCAGTACTTC. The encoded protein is CASSFGTAYEQYF.

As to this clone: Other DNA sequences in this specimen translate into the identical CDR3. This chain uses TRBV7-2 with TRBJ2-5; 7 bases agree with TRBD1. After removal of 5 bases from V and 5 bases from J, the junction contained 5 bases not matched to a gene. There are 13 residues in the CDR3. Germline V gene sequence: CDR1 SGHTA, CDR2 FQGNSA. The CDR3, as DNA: TGTGCCAGCAGCCCGGGACAGTTGGAGACCCAGTACTTC. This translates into CASSPGQLETQYF.

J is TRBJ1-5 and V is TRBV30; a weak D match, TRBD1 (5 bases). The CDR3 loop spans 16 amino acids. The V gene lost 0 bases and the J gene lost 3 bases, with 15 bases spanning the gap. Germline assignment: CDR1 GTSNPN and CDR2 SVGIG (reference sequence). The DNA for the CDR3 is TGTGCCTGGAGTGTACGACGTGGGGGTCCCAATCAGCCCCAGCATTTT. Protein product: CAWSVRRGGPNQPQHF.

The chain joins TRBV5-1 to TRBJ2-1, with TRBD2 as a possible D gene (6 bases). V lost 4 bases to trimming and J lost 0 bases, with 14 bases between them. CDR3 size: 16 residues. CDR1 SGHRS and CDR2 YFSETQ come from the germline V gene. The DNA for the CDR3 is TGCGCCAGCAGCGGGCGGGATTTTCCCTCCTACAATGAGCAGTTCTTC. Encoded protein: CASSGRDFPSYNEQFF.

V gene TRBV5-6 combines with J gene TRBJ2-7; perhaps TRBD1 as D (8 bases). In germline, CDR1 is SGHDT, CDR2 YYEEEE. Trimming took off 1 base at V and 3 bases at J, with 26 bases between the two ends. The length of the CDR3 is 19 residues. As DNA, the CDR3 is TGTGCCAGCAGCTTGCTGGGCAGGGGGCCCGGACTAGTAGGCTACGAGCAGTACTTC. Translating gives CASSLLGRGPGLVGYEQYF. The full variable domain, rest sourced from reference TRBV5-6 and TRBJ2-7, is DAGVTQSPTHLIKTRGQQVTLRCSPKSGHDTVSWYQQALGQGPQFIFQYYEEEERQRGNFPDRFSGHQFPNYSSELNVNALLLGDSALYLCASSLLGRGPGLVGYEQYFGPGTRLTVT.

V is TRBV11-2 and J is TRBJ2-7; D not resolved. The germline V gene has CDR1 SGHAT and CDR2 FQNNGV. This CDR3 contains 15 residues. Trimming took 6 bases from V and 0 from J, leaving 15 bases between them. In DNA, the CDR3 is TGTGCCAGCAGTACTTTGGAGTCCCTCTCCTACGAGCAGTACTTC. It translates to CASSTLESLSYEQYF.

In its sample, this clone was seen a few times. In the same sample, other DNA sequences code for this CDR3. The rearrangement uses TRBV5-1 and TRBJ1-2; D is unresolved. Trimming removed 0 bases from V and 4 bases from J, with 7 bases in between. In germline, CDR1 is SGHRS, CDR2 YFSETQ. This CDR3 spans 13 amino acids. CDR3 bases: TGCGCCAGCAGCTTGGACGGGGTCTATGGCTACACCTTC. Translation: CASSLDGVYGYTF.

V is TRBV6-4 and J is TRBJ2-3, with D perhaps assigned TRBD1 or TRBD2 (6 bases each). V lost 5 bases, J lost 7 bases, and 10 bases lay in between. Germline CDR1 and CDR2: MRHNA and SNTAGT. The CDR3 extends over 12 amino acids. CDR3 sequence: CASSLGGNTQYF. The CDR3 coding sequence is TGTGCCAGCAGTTTAGGGGGGAATACGCAGTATTTT.